This T cell receptor beta chain was identified during a study of blood T cells in healthy people across ages (dated by TCRdb to between 2014 and 2017). Concerning the study at large: Template switching captured roughly one uniquely barcoded TCR beta cDNA molecule per two T cells in model experiments. The study measured age-related changes in TCR beta repertoire diversity using deep sequencing normalized with unique cDNA molecular identifiers. The donors were divided into four age groups: young (average around 17 years), middle-aged (under 40), aged (about 60) and long-lived (82). Two additional independent replicas of 1 million unique cDNA reads from the same blood draw were analyzed for two donors (one aged 18 to 30 and one aged 80 or older). The paper's findings and limits, for the study overall: Because donor CMV infection status was unknown, age-related changes in expanded clonotypes were potentially confounded. The percentage of naive T cells measured by flow cytometry correlated strongly with observed TCR beta diversity. Estimates of total diversity from one million sequenced T cells were regarded as lower bounds and underestimates. Observed TCR beta diversity per million T cells fell roughly linearly with age, and a significant reduction was already apparent by age roughly 40. Bulk unsorted PBMC profiling prevented conclusive comparison of naive and antigen-experienced compartments. Compared with the aged group, the long-lived group had more naive CD4+ T cells, fewer expanded clones and increased TCR diversity, a pattern suggesting age selection.

This clonotype was seen a handful of times. Its antigen is currently not known. Per-base qualities were not stored, and no clone one base away is much larger. The method behind the library was 5' RACE. Sequenced on an Illumina HiSeq 2500. A second PCR of roughly 7 to 12 cycles was performed with a sample-barcoded 5' primer and a J-beta primer mix. A unique molecular identifier was introduced onto each TCR beta cDNA molecule by a template-switch 5' adaptor carrying 12 random nucleotides. At least 2.5 million CDR3-containing paired-end reads were obtained from each sample. First-strand cDNA synthesis was performed from all RNA using the Mint cDNA synthesis kit, with priming by a TRBC-specific oligonucleotide. Following uracil-DNA glycosylase treatment, all cDNA underwent a first 18-cycle PCR with the universal primers M1SS and BC2_uni_R. The original methods were these. Each sample was normalized by randomly selecting 1 million high-quality reads, each carrying a distinct molecular identifier. Reads with shared molecular identifiers were discarded instead of being binned into consensus sequences. MiTCR, with a Q25 quality threshold and the strictest error-elimination algorithm, was used for CDR3 identification, clonotype clustering and error correction. A nonparametric unseen species model using Euler transformation provided a lower-bound estimate of total TCR beta diversity. TCRdb redid the processing of the public reads, applying fastp at Q25 and MiXCR, and retained in-frame beta chains. Duplicate CDR3 protein sequences are folded into a single record with the most common DNA and genes. TCRdb, rather than the study authors, made the V and J calls. This sample comprises over 500,000 distinct CDR3 sequences, roughly a quarter of them detected only once. Of the sample, over 3.5% is held by the ten largest clones.

The CDR3 starts with the cysteine, ends with the phenylalanine, and has 16 residues. Only the CDR3 part of the read is kept: 48 bases, read in frame from the first base. As encoded in the germline V gene (reference sequence), CDR1 is LNHNV while CDR2 is YYDKDF. V is cut by 0 bases and J by 8 bases, and the space between the germline ends is 14 bases. The 40 or so donors, aged about 6 to 95 years, were systemically healthy Caucasian individuals from Russia. Each donor gave about 10 milliliters of peripheral blood, drawn into EDTA-treated Vacutainer tubes. PBMCs were isolated by Ficoll-Paque density-gradient centrifugation, with at least 6 million obtained per sample. Trizol reagent was used to extract total RNA from PBMCs, with at least 5.5 micrograms per sample. Naive CD45RAhigh/CD27high T cell percentages were measured by flow cytometry on a PBMC aliquot from every donor. The data were also submitted as part of a second study, on T cells of mothers and their children. The second investigation adds: The donors were nine systemically healthy Caucasian individuals, made up of three mothers and their six children. cDNA synthesis consumed the entire amount of extracted RNA, loaded at around 1.5 ug RNA in each 15 ul reaction. In the second PCR, the M1S primer added sample barcodes and 2-4 random nucleotides. Over 8 million TCR beta CDR3 reads came from each mother, compared with a few million reads from each child. Thymic selection shapes the output of TCR recombination in a similar way in related and unrelated pairs, and inherited differences have a minor effect. Normalized repertoire overlap in related mother-child pairs was always slightly higher than in unrelated mother-child pairs, but the difference was never significant. No persistent microchimeric T cell clones were found, with a detection sensitivity of approximately 100 clones per million clonotypes. Deep NGS was used in the study to compare the TCR beta repertoires of mothers and children and to look for features that separate related mother-child pairs from unrelated individuals. On average, the children were approximately 12 +/- 4 years old, while the mothers were approximately 41 +/- 4 years old. After adapter ligation with NEBNext reagents, the libraries were sequenced on Illumina HiSeq 2000 with 100+100 nt paired-end reads. To prevent cross-contamination, the mother and child libraries were prepared one month apart and sequenced in separate runs. Between roughly 450,000 and 2,000,000 distinct TCR beta clonotypes were identified per donor. Naive TCR beta clonotypes were estimated from low-frequency clonotypes matched to each donor's FACS-determined naive share, without sorting.

The V and J genes are TRBV15 and TRBJ1-6; the D gene is possibly TRBD1, with 6 bases matching. This TCR came from a boy aged 2-15 years in good health. Input material: blood. The CDR3 region reads CATSREPTGPHSPLHF. The bases are TGTGCCACCAGCAGAGAACCGACAGGACCTCATTCACCCCTCCACTTT.